The clone carrying this T cell receptor beta chain came up once. Its antigen is as yet unknown. These data are taken from a study of T cell responses to AZD1222 COVID-19 vaccine. V gave up 0 bases and J gave up 4 bases; unmatched junction bases: 6. In germline, CDR1 is LNHNV, CDR2 YYDKDF (reference sequence). The CDR3 runs 17 residues. Using immunoSEQ multiplex PCR, the repertoire was profiled, and TCRdb retains in-frame clones only, with some absent. The sample contains some 110,000 clones, about 88% of which appear only once. Study-wide results and limits: White British ancestry dominated among donors, who included more females, and clonal diversity was possibly underestimated. Spike-wide coverage was observed for vaccine-associated CD4 TCRs, with dominant responses at 160-218 and 743-854. Reportedly, close to half of spike-specific TCRs are directed against unmutated variant regions. Repertoire sampling occurred only after the peak T cell response.

This specimen consisted of peripheral blood, obtained 28 days after the second AZD1222 dose. The TCR sequence derives from an adult who received the AZD1222 COVID-19 vaccine. V and J are TRBV15 and TRBJ2-1; 10 bases line up with TRBD2. DNA for the CDR3: TGTGCCACCAGCAGAGATCTCGGGACTAGCGCTTACAATGAGCAGTTCTTC. Protein: CATSRDLGTSAYNEQFF.